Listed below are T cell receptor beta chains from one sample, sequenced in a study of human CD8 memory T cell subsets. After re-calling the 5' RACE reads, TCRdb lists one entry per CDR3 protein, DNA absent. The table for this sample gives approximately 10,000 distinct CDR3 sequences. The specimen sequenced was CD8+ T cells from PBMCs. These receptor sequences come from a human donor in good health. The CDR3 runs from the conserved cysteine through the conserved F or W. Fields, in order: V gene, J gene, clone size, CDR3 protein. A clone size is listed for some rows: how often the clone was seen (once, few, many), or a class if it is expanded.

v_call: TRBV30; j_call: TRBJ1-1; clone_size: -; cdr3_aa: CAWGHRNTEAFF
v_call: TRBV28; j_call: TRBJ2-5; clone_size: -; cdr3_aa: CASSFRVIEETQYF
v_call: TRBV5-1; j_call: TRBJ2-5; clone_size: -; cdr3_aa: CASSESASGVKETQYF
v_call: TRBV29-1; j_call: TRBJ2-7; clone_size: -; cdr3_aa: CSVHGQLGSEQYF
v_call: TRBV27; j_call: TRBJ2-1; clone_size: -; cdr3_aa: CASSPFPPTSLGDNEQFF
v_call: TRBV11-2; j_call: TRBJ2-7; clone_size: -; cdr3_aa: CASSSGTSYEQYF
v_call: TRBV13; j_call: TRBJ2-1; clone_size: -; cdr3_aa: CASSLDGGATHEQFF
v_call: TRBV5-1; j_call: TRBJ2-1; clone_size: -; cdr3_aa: CASSFRLVGNEQFF
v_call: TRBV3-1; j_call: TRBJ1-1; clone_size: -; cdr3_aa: CASSQDSYTEAFF
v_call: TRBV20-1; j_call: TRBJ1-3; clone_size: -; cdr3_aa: CSARPDRGKLNRYSGNTIYF
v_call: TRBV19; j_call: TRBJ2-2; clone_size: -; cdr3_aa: CASSVSLSTGELFF
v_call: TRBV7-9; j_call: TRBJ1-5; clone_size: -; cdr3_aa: CASSAVDTPSNQPQHF
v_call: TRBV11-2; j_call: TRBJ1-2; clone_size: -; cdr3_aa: CASSLGTDVYGYTF
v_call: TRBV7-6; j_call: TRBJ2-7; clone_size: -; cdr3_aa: CASSPLGYTGDGAYEQYF
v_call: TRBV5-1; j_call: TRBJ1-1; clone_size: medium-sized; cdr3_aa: CASSLGYETEAFF
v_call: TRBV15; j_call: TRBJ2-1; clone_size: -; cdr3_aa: CATSRPGTHEQFF
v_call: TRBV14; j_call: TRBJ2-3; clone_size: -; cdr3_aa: CASGQRSTDTQYF
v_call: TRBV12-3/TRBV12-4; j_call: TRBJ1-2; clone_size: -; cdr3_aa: CASSLGRLPNYGYTF
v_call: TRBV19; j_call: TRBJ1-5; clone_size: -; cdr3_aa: CASSMLISGNQPQHF
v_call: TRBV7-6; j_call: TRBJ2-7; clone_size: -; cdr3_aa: CASSPAQGVMNEQYF
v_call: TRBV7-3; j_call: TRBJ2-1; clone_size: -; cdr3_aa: CASSSRDSSYNEQFF
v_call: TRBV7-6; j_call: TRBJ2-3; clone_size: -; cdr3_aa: CASSLSMLGTSGRNPTDTQYF
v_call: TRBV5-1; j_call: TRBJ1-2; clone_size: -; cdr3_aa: CASSSQGAVYGYTF
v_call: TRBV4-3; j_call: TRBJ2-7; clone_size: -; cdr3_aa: CASSQDRGLGYEQYF
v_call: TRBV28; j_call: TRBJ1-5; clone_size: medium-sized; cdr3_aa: CASSLPRGPQHF
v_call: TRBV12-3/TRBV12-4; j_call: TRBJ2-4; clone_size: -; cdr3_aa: CASSLESVIQYF
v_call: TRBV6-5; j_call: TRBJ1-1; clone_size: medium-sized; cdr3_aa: CASSYNPGTEAFF
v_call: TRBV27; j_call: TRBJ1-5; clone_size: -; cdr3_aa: CASSLYRGDDQPQHF
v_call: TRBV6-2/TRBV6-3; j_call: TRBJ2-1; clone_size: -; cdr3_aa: CASTGRGAYNEQFF
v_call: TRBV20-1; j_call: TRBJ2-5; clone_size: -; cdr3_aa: CSATPSGETQYF
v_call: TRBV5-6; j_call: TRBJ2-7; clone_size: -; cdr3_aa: CASSLGKRQDEQYF
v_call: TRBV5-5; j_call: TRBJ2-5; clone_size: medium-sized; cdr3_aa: CASSLGTGGLETQYF
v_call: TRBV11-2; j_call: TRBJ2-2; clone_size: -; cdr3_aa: CASIPFAGVVTGELFF
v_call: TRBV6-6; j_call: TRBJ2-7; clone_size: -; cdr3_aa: CASSYSTDRLYEQYF
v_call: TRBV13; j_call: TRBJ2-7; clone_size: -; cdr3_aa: CASSPAGQDRFYEQYF
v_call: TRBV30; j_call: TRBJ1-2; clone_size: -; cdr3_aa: CAWSVAALGEGYTF
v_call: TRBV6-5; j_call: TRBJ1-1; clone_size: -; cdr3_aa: CASRATGGRGTEAFF
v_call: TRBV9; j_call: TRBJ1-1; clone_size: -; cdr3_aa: CASSVGGRSEAFF
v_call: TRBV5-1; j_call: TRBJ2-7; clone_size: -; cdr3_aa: CASRFRHNDFYEQYF
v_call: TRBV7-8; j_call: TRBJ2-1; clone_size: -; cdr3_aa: CASSSPAAGYNEQFF
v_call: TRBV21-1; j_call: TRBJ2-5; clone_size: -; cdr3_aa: CASPWDRDPQETQYF
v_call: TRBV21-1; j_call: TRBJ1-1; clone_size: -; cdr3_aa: CASSSRTVNTEAFF
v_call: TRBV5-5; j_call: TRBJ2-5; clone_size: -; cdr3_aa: CASSLADRKETQYF
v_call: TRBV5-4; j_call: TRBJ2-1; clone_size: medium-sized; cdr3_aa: CASSLSGSPHEQFF
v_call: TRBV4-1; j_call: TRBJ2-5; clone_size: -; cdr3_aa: CASSQGRLAVQETQYF
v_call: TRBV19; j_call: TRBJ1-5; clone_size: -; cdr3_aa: CASTFGFGQGNQPQHF
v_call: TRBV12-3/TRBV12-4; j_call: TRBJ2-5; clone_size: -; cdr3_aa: CASRPEVGETQYF
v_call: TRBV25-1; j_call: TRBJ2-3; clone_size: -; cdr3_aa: CASSDTQTAWGRDTQYF
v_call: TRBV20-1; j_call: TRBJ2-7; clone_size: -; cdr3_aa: CSARDFPEKTYEQYF
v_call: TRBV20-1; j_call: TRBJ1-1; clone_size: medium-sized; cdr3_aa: CSARPSTGEERTEAFF
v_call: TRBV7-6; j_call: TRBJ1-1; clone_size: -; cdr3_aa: CASSLAVRTEAFF
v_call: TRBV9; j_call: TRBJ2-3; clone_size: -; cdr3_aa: CASSPYRGGGDTQYF
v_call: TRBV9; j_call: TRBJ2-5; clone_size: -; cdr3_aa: CASGSGGPTETQYF
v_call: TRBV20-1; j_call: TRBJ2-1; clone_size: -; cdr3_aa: CSARDLSLAGDSSSYNEQFF
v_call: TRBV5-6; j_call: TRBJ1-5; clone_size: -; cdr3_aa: CASSQQTGNQPQHF
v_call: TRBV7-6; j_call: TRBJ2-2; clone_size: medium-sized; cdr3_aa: CASSPLGGAGTLVGELFF
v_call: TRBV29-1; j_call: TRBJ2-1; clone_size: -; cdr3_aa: CSVVLASDDNEQFF
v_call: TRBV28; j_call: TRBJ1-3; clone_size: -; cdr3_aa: CASSLGPTRGNTIYF
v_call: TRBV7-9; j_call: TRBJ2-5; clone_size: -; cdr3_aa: CASSSSPGQGLGETQYF